This T cell receptor (beta chain) was sequenced in a study of identical twins. Trimming removed 8 bases at V and 7 bases at J, with 19 bases between. The CDR3 contains 14 residues. A few counts support this clonotype. Its antigen remains unknown. After template switching added a universal primer site, the resulting cDNA carried unique molecular identifiers. TCRdb re-called the 5' RACE reads with MiXCR, one entry per CDR3 protein. This table has some 760,000 distinct CDR3 sequences, about 18% appearing once. Notes on the study in general: The abundant beta clonotypes from cord blood had fewer insertions, and memory repertoires had none of this. In monozygotic twins, models underestimated the sharing of out-of-frame TCR alpha.

These data also featured in a second study, about T cells expressing NK-cell markers. As reported in that work: Topping the CD3+CD56-NKG2C+ fraction as well were these clonotypes, in a few donors.

Sequenced sample: PBMCs. The clonotype originates from a woman aged 18 to 35 in good health. This rearrangement joins TRBV12-3 or TRBV12-4 to TRBJ2-3; D call uncertain. CDR3 in DNA: TGTGCCAGCGTCTCAACTGGTCGAGGATATACGCAGTATTTT. It yields the protein CASVSTGRGYTQYF.